What follows is one T cell receptor (beta chain) and its context. Its antigen is still unknown. One base away there is no much larger clone; base qualities are not given. This sample was included in a study of blood T cell repertoires in COVID-19 (TCRdb year 2020). Background for the entire study: The collaborator samples originated in the United States, Italy and Spain and spanned the acute and convalescent phases of COVID-19. Where HLA class I and class II types were available, the types were taken from metadata supplied by the sample provider, not from assay-based typing. A de-identified subject ID, COVID-19 status, age in years and sex were almost always included in the sample metadata. The prospective study material was composed of cDNA or gDNA derived from T cells, B-cell-depleted T cells, or PBMCs. Subjects who had been exposed to COVID-19, were actively infected with it, or had recovered from it provided the deeply sampled blood TCRbeta repertoires that made up the dataset. The repertoires were made available in a free public database intended to serve as a resource for research on the immune response to SARS-CoV-2. The samples were drawn from the first 160 participants of the ongoing ImmuneRACE study and from 1,200 or so subjects provided by 6 global collaborators. Results the study describes overall, beyond this receptor: Clinical and demographic metadata were provided uncurated, with the amount varying by source and participant.

Trimming leaves V shorter by 0 bases and J shorter by 5 bases, with the junction holding 6 bases beyond the gene matches. CDR1 and CDR2 (WSHSY, SAAADI) derive from the germline V gene. The CDR3 runs 15 residues from the cysteine to the phenylalanine. Only the CDR3 region is kept as DNA, spanning 45 bases read in frame from base 1. TCRbeta CDR3 regions were amplified from genomic DNA by means of the immunoSEQ Assay, a bias-controlled multiplex PCR. In the source study's methods: The number of nucleated cells in each sample was estimated by amplification of reference gene primers within the assay. To quantify the absolute abundance of each unique TCRbeta CDR3 rearrangement, sequence reads were collapsed and filtered. For each sample, productive Simpson clonality was calculated by taking the square root of Simpson's diversity index across productive rearrangements. The table comes from immuneACCESS by way of TCRdb, which keeps in-frame sequences with V and J called. Part of the clones is missing from these tables; in studies checked, under half for an unresolved V gene and the rest for unknown reasons. The DNA gave D and trimming, while V, J and clone size come from that table. Across this sample there are roughly 55,000 clones, with roughly four fifths seen only once. The biggest ten clones account for 1.9% of the sample.

Each collaborating institution followed its own protocols to collect whole blood in K2EDTA tubes. For TCRbeta analysis, collaborator samples were shipped as frozen whole blood, as isolated PBMCs, or as DNA extracted from either sample type. Sequenced sample: peripheral blood. The chain employs TRBV10-2 and TRBJ1-2; 7 central bases correspond to TRBD1. This sequence was found in a woman in her fifties or sixties with acute or convalescent COVID-19. The nucleotides read TGCGCCAGCAGTGAGTCGATCAGGGGGAGTTATGGCTACACCTTC. It translates to CASSESIRGSYGYTF.